This T cell receptor beta chain was captured by sequencing in a study of cytomegalovirus exposure and HLA in healthy donors. In the PCR, 60 Vbeta and 13 Jbeta primers were used. The data were produced by immunoSEQ multiplex PCR, yet TCRdb's version contains in-frame clones alone and is incomplete. The sample lists tens of thousands of clones; 70% to 80% were seen once. On this clone: Its specificity is not known.

Germline V lookup: CDR1 SGHTA, CDR2 FQGNSA. Trimming removed 0 bases at V and 0 bases at J, with 9 bases between. The CDR3 is made up of 15 amino acids. The study, taken as a whole, reports: Later analysis demonstrated an association between a missense DCLRE1C variant and TCR beta V- and J-gene trimming. Later findings reportedly placed an Asian-associated ancestry cluster below the approximately 670-donor mean for N-insertions. Confirmation was obtained in vitro that three CMV-associated chains are specific for CMV antigens.

This chain connects TRBV7-2 to TRBJ2-7; possible D gene TRBD2, 5 bases. The TCR originated in a man younger than 40 in good health and CMV-seronegative. What was sequenced was PBMCs. CDR3 sequence: CASSLARRSSYEQYF. CDR3 bases: TGTGCCAGCAGCTTAGCGCGGAGGAGCTCCTACGAGCAGTACTTC.